The clone carrying this T cell receptor (beta chain) has more than one count but fewer than ten. With 5 bases clipped from V and 4 bases from J, the junction kept 9 bases outside the gene matches. CDR1 and CDR2 from the germline V gene are SGHVS and FQNEAQ. The CDR3 totals 15 residues. This entry comes from a study of T cells after yellow fever vaccination. Study information: Preparing low-cell-number fractions relied on SMART-Seq v4 Ultra Low Input.

In TCRdb, the 5' RACE reads were re-called with MiXCR into one record per CDR3 protein. Of some 320,000 distinct CDR3 sequences listed, around 10% are singletons. The gene calls are TRBV7-8 and TRBJ1-2, with 8 bases aligning to TRBD1. This sample comprised CD4+ T cells sorted from PBMCs, obtained 5 days after the yellow fever booster vaccination. This receptor was identified in a man between 18 and 35 years old who received the YFV17D yellow fever vaccine. DNA of the CDR3: TGTGCCAGCAGCCCTCGGACAGGGAGGCCCTATGGCTACACCTTC. Translating gives CASSPRTGRPYGYTF.